The 28 T cell receptor beta chains in this list originate from one sample, sequenced in a study of tumor-infiltrating lymphocytes in primary liver carcinoma. Germline DNA was also extracted, and blood RNA was taken from unsorted whole blood. The investigators made TCR beta cDNA from around 540 ng total RNA, using a constant-region primer. Slightly modified ARM-PCR with three nested multiplex PCR rounds yielded TCR beta libraries. A C-beta reverse primer and TRBV1-TRBV30 forward primers served in each of the first two PCR rounds, at ten to eleven cycles apiece. TCRdb analysed the multiplex PCR reads with MiXCR anew, one entry per CDR3 protein. The sample holds 330,000 or so distinct CDR3 sequences, less than 75% seen once. Sequenced sample: peripheral blood. These receptors came from a man aged 40-55 years with primary liver carcinoma and hepatitis B virus infection.

This clonotype occurred many times. V usage is TRBV4-2 and J usage is TRBJ1-4; perhaps TRBD1 as D (5 bases). V shed 0 bases and J shed 0 bases, with 20 bases lying between them. There are 20 residues in the CDR3. Germline-derived CDR1 and CDR2 are LGHNA and YNFKEQ. The CDR3 reads CASSQEFRGKGSATNEKLFF. The CDR3, as DNA: TGTGCCAGCAGCCAAGAGTTTCGGGGAAAGGGGTCTGCAACTAATGAAAAACTGTTTTTT.

The chain has TRBV10-3 and TRBJ2-1; D may be TRBD1 (7 bases). CDR1 ENHRY and CDR2 SYGVKD come from the germline V gene. V was cut by 8 bases and J by 5 bases, with 22 bases left in between. This CDR3 comprises 16 residues. CDR3 bases: TGTGCCATCCGTGGAGGGGGCGAAGCCCTGAACAATGAGCAGTTCTTC. Amino acids: CAIRGGGEALNNEQFF.

Worth noting for this clonotype: A much larger clone lies one base from this, so it may be a read error. The chain links TRBV5-1 to TRBJ2-1; TRBD2 agrees at 9 bases. This CDR3 contains 15 residues. Germline V CDR1 and CDR2: SGHRS, YFSETQ. CDR3 sequence: CASSKRLAGRDDQFF. For the CDR3, the DNA is TGCGCCAGCAGCAAGCGGCTAGCGGGAAGGGATGACCAGTTCTTC.

The V call is TRBV6-6, the J call TRBJ2-5, with no clear D. The germline V gene has CDR1 MNHNY and CDR2 SVGAGI (reference sequence). V lost 4 bases, J lost 5 bases, and 14 bases lay in between. CDR3 length equals 14 residues. CDR3 in amino acids: CASSSQARMETQYF. CDR3 DNA: TGTGCCAGCAGTTCGCAGGCGCGCATGGAGACCCAGTACTTC.

As for this clonotype: An end of the junction does not agree with germline; a read error may underlie this. The genes are TRBV12-3 or TRBV12-4 and TRBJ2-1; no clear D. The CDR3 is made up of 12 amino acids. The CDR3 DNA is TGTGCCAGCAGTTACGGTGGTAATGATCAGTTCTTC. Its protein product is CASSYGGNDQFF.

The V and J genes are TRBV4-3 and TRBJ2-3; D is uncertain. Per the germline V gene, CDR1 is LGHNA and CDR2 is YSLEER. The CDR3 runs to 14 residues. The germline V and J ends were trimmed by 2 bases and 2 bases, with 8 bases remaining between them. This CDR3 is CASSQYDNTDTQYF. CDR3 nucleotides: TGCGCCAGCAGCCAATATGACAACACAGATACGCAGTATTTT.

As concerns this clonotype: A much more abundant neighbour one base away suggests this may be a read error. The J gene is TRBJ2-7, the V gene TRBV4-1, with TRBD1 matching over 7 bases. CDR3 length: 14 amino acids. CDR1 is MGHRA and CDR2 is YSYEKL in the germline V gene. This CDR3 is CANSTRDSSYEQYF. CDR3 nucleotides: TGCGCCAACAGCACTCGGGACAGCTCCTACGAGCAGTACTTC.

About this clonotype itself: A much larger clonotype is one base distant, so this may be a read error. The chain carries TRBV12-3 or TRBV12-4 and TRBJ2-1; 8 bases align to TRBD2. This CDR3 has 15 residues. The V segment lost 4 bases and the J segment 10 bases; nucleotides outside the gene matches: 12. In DNA form, the CDR3 reads TGTGCCAGCAGTTCATCGGGACTAGTCGGTCTGGAGCAGTTCTTC. Protein: CASSSSGLVGLEQFF.

For this clonotype: A much bigger clone sits one base away, suggesting this may be a read error. This chain joins TRBV28 and TRBJ2-4; 7 nucleotides align to TRBD2. The V gene end was trimmed by 8 bases and the J gene end by 7 bases; junction bases not matched to a gene: 5. Germline assignment: CDR1 MDHEN and CDR2 SYDVKM. This CDR3 spans 12 amino acids. The CDR3 region is CASGSSGNIQYF. As DNA, the CDR3 is TGTGCCAGCGGTAGTAGCGGGAACATTCAGTACTTC.

This clonotype has at least ten counts. The rearrangement uses TRBV12-3 or TRBV12-4 and TRBJ2-1; tentatively, D is TRBD2 (5 bases). The CDR3 sequence is 13 residues long. Trimming removed 5 bases from V and 9 bases from J, with 14 bases in between. The CDR3 sequence is CASSPQTRLEQFF. The CDR3, as DNA: TGTGCCAGCAGTCCTCAAACTAGGCTTGAGCAGTTCTTC.

This sequence joins TRBV5-6 and TRBJ2-1; D not resolved. CDR1 and CDR2 from the germline V gene are SGHDT and YYEEEE. CDR3 length: 15 amino acids. V dropped 3 bases and J dropped 3 bases, with 13 bases sitting between them. The CDR3 DNA is TGTGCCAGCAGCTGGGCCAGTCGTCTCTACAATGAGCAGTTCTTC. This gives the protein CASSWASRLYNEQFF.

Note on this clonotype: Germline and junction disagree at one end, which may indicate a read error. V gene TRBV6-2 or TRBV6-3 combines with J gene TRBJ2-2; D tentatively fits TRBD1 or TRBD2 (6 bases each). From germline, CDR1 is MNHEY and CDR2 SVGEGT. The CDR3 is 14 amino acids. CDR3 in amino acids: CASTDPGATWELFF. The DNA for the CDR3 is TGTGCCAGCACTGACCCGGGGGCCACCTGGGAGCTGTTTTTT.

A note on this clonotype: The junction departs from germline at one end; a sequencing error may be responsible. The chain uses TRBV11-1 and TRBJ1-2; tentatively, D is TRBD1 (6 bases). This CDR3 spans 15 amino acids. Germline V gene sequence: CDR1 SGHAT, CDR2 FQDESV (reference sequence). The CDR3 nucleotides read TGCGCCAGCAGCTTAGCTTCGACCAGGGGTCTTGGCTACACCTTC. It yields the protein CASSLASTRGLGYTF.

Of note for this clonotype: This may be a read error: a much more frequent sequence differs by one nucleotide. The chain couples TRBV6-5 to TRBJ2-2; tentative D call: TRBD2 (5 bases). There are 14 residues in the CDR3. Germline lookup yields CDR1 MNHEY and CDR2 SVGAGI. CDR3 sequence (DNA): TGTGCCAGCAGTTATTTCGCCAATTCCGGGGAGCAGTTTTTT. This codes for CASSYFANSGEQFF.

Regarding this clonotype: This sequence may be a read error, since a much larger clone differs from it by one base. This chain links TRBV6-2 or TRBV6-3 with TRBJ2-7; D not certain. The CDR3 extends over 12 amino acids. V lost 6 bases and J lost 5, with 11 bases in between. Germline CDR1 MNHEY, CDR2 SVGEGT. The CDR3 region is CASSYHIHEQYF. The CDR3 nucleotides are TGTGCCAGCAGCTACCATATCCACGAGCAGTACTTC.

This clonotype was counted ten times or more. The chain carries TRBV11-1 and TRBJ1-1, with TRBD1 matching 7 bases. Germline V gene sequence: CDR1 SGHAT, CDR2 FQDESV (reference sequence). V shed 2 bases, J shed 0 bases, and the junction held 6 bases outside the gene matches. The CDR3 extends over 16 amino acids. CDR3 loop: CASSLQEGAMNTEAFF. CDR3 DNA sequence: TGTGCCAGCAGCTTACAAGAGGGGGCGATGAACACTGAAGCTTTCTTT.

About this clonotype itself: A read error may produce the germline difference seen at one junction end. The chain carries TRBV28 and TRBJ2-1, with D hard to call. The germline V gene encodes CDR1 MDHEN and CDR2 SYDVKM. The CDR3 runs 11 residues. CDR3 loop: CDSSTNNEQFF. The CDR3 nucleotides read TGTGACAGCAGTACCAACAATGAGCAGTTCTTC. Full variable domain (outside the CDR3, taken from reference TRBV28 and TRBJ2-1): DVKVTQSSRYLVKRTGEKVFLECVQDMDHENMFWYRQDPGLGLRLIYFSYDVKMKEKGDIPEGYSVSREKKERFSLILESASTNQTSMYLCDSSTNNEQFFGPGTRLTVL.

The rearrangement uses TRBV5-1 and TRBJ2-3; the D is unclear. Germline V gene data show CDR1 as SGHRS and CDR2 as YFSETQ. The CDR3 runs 13 residues. The V gene lost 4 bases and the J gene lost 6 bases, with 12 bases spanning the gap. The CDR3, as DNA: TGCGCCAGCAGCCGTTCAGGACGGGATACGCAGTATTTT. Translated: CASSRSGRDTQYF.

The CDR3 sequence is CASSRYDEGGEKLFF. Here the CDR3 DNA reads TGTGCCAGCAGCCGCTACGACGAAGGCGGTGAAAAACTGTTTTTT. This sequence joins TRBV6-2 or TRBV6-3 and TRBJ1-4, with D uncertain. Per the germline V gene, CDR1 is MNHEY and CDR2 is SVGEGT. The CDR3 totals 15 residues. V lost 6 bases and J 7 bases, leaving 18 bases between the germline ends.

Comments on this clonotype: It may be a read error: a sequence one base away is much more abundant. The gene calls are TRBV12-3 or TRBV12-4 and TRBJ2-3, with D perhaps matching TRBD1 or TRBD2 (5 bases each). Trimming removed 4 bases at V and 3 bases at J, with 14 bases between. The CDR3 spans 15 residues. CDR3 DNA sequence: TGTGCCAGCAGTTCTGGGGGTTCCAAGACAGATACGCAGTATTTT. It encodes CASSSGGSKTDTQYF.

Notes on this clonotype: A single base separates this from a much larger clone, so it may be a read error. The chain employs TRBV11-3 and TRBJ2-1, with no clear D. Germline CDR1 reads SGHNT; CDR2 reads YENEEA. CDR3 length: 12 residues. CDR3 protein: CANSLNANEQFF. The CDR3 nucleotides are TGTGCCAACAGCTTAAATGCCAATGAGCAGTTCTTC.

The chain links TRBV11-2 to TRBJ1-4, with D unclear. This CDR3 is built from 13 residues. The germline V and J ends were trimmed by 6 bases and 10 bases, with 15 bases remaining between them. CDR1 and CDR2 (germline): SGHAT, FQNNGV. The CDR3 here is CASSFIDLGKLFF. The CDR3, as DNA: TGTGCCAGCAGTTTCATAGATCTCGGAAAACTGTTTTTT. Full variable domain (remainder filled in from reference TRBV11-2 and TRBJ1-4): EAGVAQSPRYKIIEKRQSVAFWCNPISGHATLYWYQQILGQGPKLLIQFQNNGVVDDSQLPKDRFSAERLKGVDSTLKIQPAKLEDSAVYLCASSFIDLGKLFFGSGTQLSVL.

A word on this clonotype: The junction departs from the called germline gene at one end, perhaps through a read error. V and J are TRBV11-2 and TRBJ2-1; D gene uncertain. From germline, CDR1 is SGHAT and CDR2 FQNNGV. This CDR3 is 13 amino acids long. CDR3 sequence: CASSLAQYNEHFF. CDR3 coding DNA: TGTGCCAGCAGCTTAGCGCAGTATAATGAGCACTTCTTC.

The sample holds one count of this clonotype. A read error may be the cause here, since a much bigger clone is one base away. This sequence joins TRBV29-1 and TRBJ1-2, with 7 bases matching TRBD1. The CDR3 is 12 amino acids. Germline CDR1 reads SQVTM; CDR2 reads ANQGSEA. CDR3 amino acids: CNARDSSYGYTF. The CDR3 region has the DNA TGCAACGCTAGGGACAGTTCCTATGGCTACACCTTC.

This chain joins TRBV18 and TRBJ2-5; D is possibly TRBD2 (6 bases). This CDR3 spans 13 amino acids. V gave up 6 bases and J gave up 2 bases, with 10 bases separating them. Germline V lookup: CDR1 KGHSH, CDR2 LQKENI. CDR3 nucleotides: TGTGCCAGCTCGTCCGGGACTCAAGAGACCCAGTACTTC. It codes for CASSSGTQETQYF.

There are many counts of this clonotype. The chain carries TRBV6-1 and TRBJ2-1, with TRBD1 as a possible D gene (6 bases). Per germline, CDR1 MNHNS and CDR2 SASEGT. The CDR3 covers 14 residues. Trimming removed 5 bases at V and 4 bases at J, with 12 bases between. CDR3 amino acids: CASSPTGPYNEQFF. The CDR3 DNA follows: TGTGCCAGCAGTCCAACAGGGCCTTACAATGAGCAGTTCTTC.

A remark on this clonotype: A read error may be the cause here, since a much bigger clone is one base away. The chain is built from TRBV6-1 and TRBJ1-1, with D perhaps matching TRBD1 (5 bases). With 6 bases removed from V and 1 base from J, the gap between germline ends came to 21 bases. Per the germline V gene, CDR1 is MNHNS and CDR2 is SASEGT. This CDR3 spans 17 amino acids. CDR3 region: CASSPGWVVGRNTEAFF. The DNA of the CDR3 is TGTGCCAGCAGCCCAGGGTGGGTGGTTGGAAGGAACACTGAAGCTTTCTTT.

In regard to this clonotype: A read error may account for a junction end that differs from germline. The chain links TRBV5-4 to TRBJ2-7; D may be TRBD1 (6 bases). Germline lookup yields CDR1 SGHNT and CDR2 YYREEE (reference sequence). The length of the CDR3 is 14 residues. The CDR3 DNA follows: TGTGCCAGCAGCCCCCGACAGGATCCCTACGAGAAGTACTTC. Its protein product is CASSPRQDPYEKYF.